The 22 T cell receptor beta chains below all came from one sample that was sequenced in a study of blood T cell repertoires in COVID-19. The repertoire was sequenced with immunoSEQ multiplex PCR; TCRdb's copy has only in-frame clones and lacks some. The sample lists around 170,000 clones, about 88% occurring once. The source material was peripheral blood. The receptors were sampled from a man between 60 and 75 years old with acute or convalescent COVID-19.

In regard to this clone: An end of the junction differs from the germline gene, which may be a read error. V and J are TRBV19 and TRBJ2-1; TRBD1 matches at 7 bases. The CDR3 contains 14 residues. Germline V gives CDR1 LNHDA, CDR2 SQIVND (reference sequence). CDR3 region: CASNIQGLYNEQFF. CDR3 DNA sequence: TGTGCCAGTAATATACAGGGGTTATACAATGAGCAGTTCTTC.

The rearrangement joins TRBV27 to TRBJ1-1; a possible D gene is TRBD1 (5 bases). This CDR3 spans 12 amino acids. V shed 5 bases and J shed 3 bases, with 7 bases lying between them. Germline lookup yields CDR1 MNHEY and CDR2 SMNVEV (reference sequence). CDR3 in DNA: TGTGCCAGCAGTCCGGGGGACACTGAAGCTTTCTTT. Residues: CASSPGDTEAFF.

The chain employs TRBV5-4 and TRBJ1-1; D unclear. CDR3 length equals 14 residues. The germline V gene has CDR1 SGHNT and CDR2 YYREEE (reference sequence). The V and J ends lost 2 bases and 3 bases respectively, with 11 bases between them. CDR3 coding DNA: TGTGCCAGCAGCTTAGGAGGGAGGGACACTGAAGCTTTCTTT. Translating it yields CASSLGGRDTEAFF.

The genes are TRBV7-2 and TRBJ1-2; 8 bases align to TRBD1. From germline, CDR1 is SGHTA and CDR2 FQGNSA. V gave up 5 bases and J gave up 4 bases; unmatched junction bases: 3. The CDR3 spans 13 residues. The CDR3 sequence: CASSTGGTYGYTF. The CDR3 coding sequence is TGTGCCAGCAGCACAGGGGGGACCTATGGCTACACCTTC.

The rearrangement uses TRBV27 and TRBJ2-1, with a tentative D call TRBD1 (5 bases). Trimming stripped 5 bases from V and 2 bases from J, with 10 bases between. The germline gives CDR1 MNHEY, CDR2 SMNVEV (reference sequence). The CDR3 has 14 residues. The CDR3 reads CASSRGQAYNEQFF. DNA for the CDR3: TGTGCCAGCAGTCGCGGACAAGCCTACAATGAGCAGTTCTTC.

V and J are TRBV29-1 and TRBJ2-5; perhaps TRBD2 as D (5 bases). CDR1 SQVTM and CDR2 ANQGSEA come from the germline V gene. Trimming stripped 4 bases from V and 1 base from J, with 7 bases between. The CDR3 loop spans 12 amino acids. Written as DNA, the CDR3 is TGCAGCGTTGTCGGACTCCAAGAGACCCAGTACTTC. This gives the protein CSVVGLQETQYF.

V is TRBV7-6 and J is TRBJ2-3; 7 bases are a match to TRBD2. Trimming took 5 bases from V and 1 from J; bases not matched to a gene: 6. From germline, CDR1 is SGHVS and CDR2 FNYEAQ. The CDR3 is 15 amino acids. CDR3: CASSRRGVGTDTQYF. The CDR3 bases are TGTGCCAGCAGCCGACGGGGGGTGGGCACAGATACGCAGTATTTT.

J is TRBJ2-6 and V is TRBV4-1; D is uncertain. The CDR3 is made up of 15 amino acids. In germline, CDR1 is MGHRA, CDR2 YSYEKL. V was clipped by 4 bases and J by 2 bases, with 9 bases between them. The CDR3 DNA follows: TGCGCCAGCAGCCCCGCCGGAGCTGGGGCCAACGTCCTGACTTTC. Encoded protein: CASSPAGAGANVLTF.

The chain has TRBV6-5 and TRBJ1-1; 7 bases are shared with TRBD1. This CDR3 has 15 residues. CDR1 and CDR2 from the germline V gene are MNHEY and SVGAGI. The trim removed 2 bases at V and 7 bases at J, leaving 10 bases unmatched. The CDR3 loop reads CASSYKQGQTSEAFF. The CDR3 DNA reads TGTGCCAGCAGTTACAAACAGGGGCAAACAAGTGAAGCTTTCTTT.

The chain couples TRBV30 to TRBJ1-5; a possible D gene is TRBD1 (6 bases). The CDR3 is 14 amino acids. Germline CDR1 reads GTSNPN; CDR2 reads SVGIG (reference sequence). Trimming left V 2 bases short and J 2 bases short, with 10 bases between. CDR3 protein: CAWSKGGGNQPQHF. The DNA of the CDR3 is TGTGCCTGGAGTAAAGGGGGTGGCAATCAGCCCCAGCATTTT.

This rearrangement joins TRBV18 to TRBJ1-1; D possibly corresponds to TRBD1 (5 bases). Germline V gives CDR1 KGHSH, CDR2 LQKENI. The germline V and J ends were trimmed by 6 bases and 6 bases, with 11 bases remaining between them. The CDR3 totals 12 residues. In nucleotides, the CDR3 is TGTGCCAGCTCGCCGGGGGGGGCTGAAGCTTTCTTT. Amino acid sequence: CASSPGGAEAFF.

This sequence joins TRBV9 and TRBJ2-1, with 7 bases fitting TRBD2. Germline V gene sequence: CDR1 SGDLS, CDR2 YYNGEE. This CDR3 comprises 15 residues. V trimming: 4 bases; J trimming: 4 bases; junction bases outside the gene matches: 8. CDR3 residues: CASSPSGVRYNEQFF. The CDR3 region has the DNA TGTGCCAGCAGCCCGAGCGGGGTCCGATACAATGAGCAGTTCTTC.

The chain uses TRBV5-4 and TRBJ1-4; possibly TRBD1 for D (6 bases). V dropped 6 bases and J dropped 11 bases, with 20 bases sitting between them. CDR1 and CDR2 from the germline V gene are SGHNT and YYREEE (reference sequence). The CDR3 covers 14 residues. The CDR3 bases are TGTGCCAGCACCACCACGGGACATTCTGAGAAACTGTTTTTT. Protein sequence: CASTTTGHSEKLFF.

This clone has just one count. This CDR3 reads CASSPPGISGGDYGYTF. CDR3 in DNA: TGTGCCAGCTCACCACCCGGGATCTCTGGAGGAGACTATGGCTACACCTTC. The chain is built from TRBV18 and TRBJ1-2, with D unclear. Germline assignment: CDR1 KGHSH and CDR2 LQKENI. The CDR3 has 17 amino acids. V lost 0 bases and J 3 bases, leaving 17 bases between the germline ends.

The J gene is TRBJ1-2, the V gene TRBV5-4; 8 bases match TRBD1. There are 14 residues in the CDR3. V shed 3 bases and J 5 bases; nucleotides not matched to a gene: 6. Per the germline V gene, CDR1 is SGHNT and CDR2 is YYREEE (reference sequence). CDR3 in amino acids: CASSYVGQEYGYTF. The CDR3 DNA is TGTGCCAGCAGCTACGTGGGACAGGAATATGGCTACACCTTC.

This chain connects TRBV27 to TRBJ2-2, with a possible D match to TRBD1 (6 bases). CDR1 and CDR2 (germline): MNHEY, SMNVEV (reference sequence). CDR3 size: 16 residues. Between the trimmed V and J ends, which lost 3 bases and 2 bases, there was a span of 13 bases. The CDR3 bases are TGTGCCAGCAGTTTCACAGGGCTACGAAACACCGGGGAGCTGTTTTTT. Translating it yields CASSFTGLRNTGELFF.

This chain links TRBV29-1 with TRBJ1-2; 8 bases align to TRBD1. The CDR3 consists of 11 residues. CDR1 and CDR2 (germline): SQVTM, ANQGSEA. Unmatched junction bases numbered 5, after V lost 6 bases and J lost 8 bases. CDR3 coding DNA: TGCAGCGTAGGGACAGGTACCGGCTACACCTTC. Its protein product is CSVGTGTGYTF.

Only one count was recorded for this clone. V is TRBV3-1 (or the pseudogene TRBV3-2) and J is TRBJ2-3; TRBD2 aligns across 12 bases. V lost 2 bases and J lost 0; bases outside the gene matches: 18. CDR3 size: 22 residues. Germline V gene lookup returns CDR1 LGHDT and CDR2 YNNKEL (reference sequence). The CDR3 sequence: CASSQPEASGGVGIPSTDTQYF. Written as DNA, the CDR3 is TGTGCCAGCAGCCAACCTGAAGCTAGCGGGGGGGTCGGAATACCTAGCACAGATACGCAGTATTTT.

The rearrangement links TRBV10-3 to TRBJ1-4; D possibly corresponds to TRBD1 (6 bases). Germline values: CDR1 ENHRY, CDR2 SYGVKD. This CDR3 has 15 amino acids. V gave up 4 bases and J gave up 7 bases, with 16 bases separating them. The CDR3 region has the DNA TGTGCCATCAGTGGGGTCGGCAGGGGTGGTGAAAAACTGTTTTTT. It translates to CAISGVGRGGEKLFF.

The J gene is TRBJ1-4, the V gene TRBV27; TRBD1 might be the D (6 bases). Trimming removed 5 bases at V and 8 bases at J, with 12 bases between. The CDR3 spans 13 residues. The germline V gene encodes CDR1 MNHEY and CDR2 SMNVEV (reference sequence). CDR3 bases: TGTGCCAGCAGTCGAAGGACAGCAGAAAAACTGTTTTTT. It specifies CASSRRTAEKLFF.

As DNA, the CDR3 is TGTGCCGTAGGGACATACTCGAACTATGGCTACACCTTC. Translating gives CAVGTYSNYGYTF. The rearrangement uses TRBV6-5 and TRBJ1-2; D is possibly TRBD1 (6 bases). The CDR3 has 13 amino acids. Germline V gives CDR1 MNHEY, CDR2 SVGAGI. The germline V and J ends were trimmed by 11 bases and 2 bases, with 15 bases remaining between them.

This rearrangement joins TRBV5-1 to TRBJ1-6; D is unclear. The CDR3 consists of 13 residues. The germline V gene encodes CDR1 SGHRS and CDR2 YFSETQ. Between the trimmed V and J ends, which lost 2 bases and 8 bases, there was a span of 8 bases. The CDR3 protein is CASSFDGDSPLHF. The CDR3 DNA reads TGCGCCAGCAGCTTCGACGGAGATTCACCCCTCCACTTT.